A single sample is the source of the 23 T cell receptor beta chains below, sequenced in a study of early T cells in non-severe SARS-CoV-2 infection. TCRdb re-derived calls from the 5' RACE reads in MiXCR, one entry per CDR3 protein. The top ten hold 3.5% to 5% of the sample, which has some 50,000 distinct CDR3 sequences, around 8.6% seen once. Specimen: whole blood, collected at baseline. All receptors derive from an adult who was a healthcare worker with PCR-confirmed SARS-CoV-2 infection or an uninfected control (not recorded which).

This clonotype was counted only a few times. A much larger clone differs from this one at a single base, so this may be a read error. V gene TRBV28 combines with J gene TRBJ2-1; 14 nucleotides line up with TRBD2. Per the germline V gene, CDR1 is MDHEN and CDR2 is SYDVKM. The CDR3 contains 18 residues. The DNA for the CDR3 is TGTGCCAGCAGTTTATACGGGATATTGGGACTAGCGGGAGTGGAGCGGTTCTTC. This gives the protein CASSLYGILGLAGVERFF.

This clonotype was detected ten times or more. The chain employs TRBV5-1 and TRBJ2-3, with 8 nucleotides matching TRBD1. V shed 4 bases, J shed 0 bases, and the junction held 4 bases outside the gene matches. This CDR3 spans 15 amino acids. The germline gives CDR1 SGHRS, CDR2 YFSETQ. The CDR3 reads CASSPGQESTDTQYF. CDR3 DNA sequence: TGCGCCAGCAGCCCGGGACAGGAGAGCACAGATACGCAGTATTTT.

The table lists this clonotype with a few counts. The chain recombines TRBV9 with TRBJ1-6; D unresolved. Per the germline V gene, CDR1 is SGDLS and CDR2 is YYNGEE. With 0 bases removed from V and 11 bases from J, the gap between germline ends came to 9 bases. The CDR3 is 13 amino acids. The CDR3 sequence: CASSVESSPPLHF. DNA for the CDR3: TGTGCCAGCAGCGTAGAGAGTTCTCCACCCCTCCACTTT.

This clonotype was counted a few times. The J gene is TRBJ2-3, the V gene TRBV3-1; D unclear. The CDR3 is made up of 16 amino acids. Per the germline V gene, CDR1 is LGHDT and CDR2 is YNNKEL (reference sequence). Trimming cost V 0 bases and J 1 base, with 11 bases left between them. The CDR3 here is CASSQELGVGTDTQYF. CDR3 bases: TGTGCCAGCAGCCAAGAGTTAGGTGTTGGCACAGATACGCAGTATTTT.

The chain links TRBV27 to TRBJ2-3, with 9 bases identical to TRBD2. This CDR3 has 14 amino acids. V lost 4 bases and J lost 7; bases outside the gene matches: 6. Germline V gene sequence: CDR1 MNHEY, CDR2 SMNVEV (reference sequence). CDR3 coding DNA: TGTGCCAGCAGTTCGCTAGCGGGGATTTATACGCAGTATTTT. Protein: CASSSLAGIYTQYF.

This clonotype was seen a few times. This chain connects TRBV12-3 or TRBV12-4 to TRBJ2-7; 8 nucleotides align to TRBD1. This CDR3 is 16 amino acids long. V lost 5 bases and J lost 2; bases outside the gene matches: 11. The CDR3 DNA sequence: TGTGCCAGCAGTCCCGGACAGGGCCAAGGGGCCTACGAGCAGTACTTC. This encodes CASSPGQGQGAYEQYF.

This clonotype has ten or more counts. The CDR3 here is CASSLAWLARGNEQFF. In DNA form, the CDR3 reads TGTGCCAGCAGCTTAGCGTGGCTAGCGCGGGGCAATGAGCAGTTCTTC. The chain joins TRBV7-8 to TRBJ2-1; tentative D call: TRBD2 (6 bases). V gave up 0 bases and J gave up 6 bases, with 15 bases separating them. This CDR3 has 16 residues. The germline V gene encodes CDR1 SGHVS and CDR2 FQNEAQ.

The chain couples TRBV6-1 to TRBJ1-6; D remains ambiguous. V was pared by 7 bases and J by 5 bases, with 15 bases between. Germline values: CDR1 MNHNS, CDR2 SASEGT. The CDR3 extends over 15 amino acids. The CDR3 nucleotides are TGTGCCAGCACTGAGAATCCAGCAGATAATTCACCCCTCCACTTT. Its protein product is CASTENPADNSPLHF.

This clonotype was observed a few times. The genes are TRBV6-5 and TRBJ2-7; 7 bases are a match to TRBD1. Germline V gives CDR1 MNHEY, CDR2 SVGAGI. The CDR3 loop spans 13 amino acids. With V trimmed by 5 bases and J by 2 bases, 3 bases remained unmatched. CDR3 sequence (DNA): TGTGCCAGCAGTCCGGACAGGACCTACGAGCAGTACTTC. Translation gives CASSPDRTYEQYF.

The table lists this clonotype with a few counts. The genes are TRBV29-1 and TRBJ2-2; 8 bases line up with TRBD1. The germline gives CDR1 SQVTM, CDR2 ANQGSEA. Unmatched junction bases numbered 5, after V lost 5 bases and J lost 6 bases. The CDR3 has 13 residues. The CDR3 coding sequence is TGCAGCGTTCCGAGACAGGGGTCCGGGGAGCTGTTTTTT. Translating gives CSVPRQGSGELFF.

In the case of this clonotype: One end of the junction is discordant with germline, which a read error may explain. The chain is built from TRBV2 and TRBJ1-6, with TRBD1 as a possible D gene (6 bases). Germline loops: CDR1 SNHLY, CDR2 FYNNEI. The CDR3 spans 15 residues. CDR3 loop: CATKGDDSNNSPLHF. In nucleotides, the CDR3 is TGTGCCACCAAGGGGGATGACTCCAATAATTCACCCCTCCACTTT.

This clonotype turned up a few times. This sequence joins TRBV12-2 and TRBJ2-1. TRBV12-2 is a documented pseudogene. There are 10 residues in the CDR3. The DNA for the CDR3 is TGTGCAAGTCGCCTAGATGAGCAGTTCTTC. This translates into CASRLDEQFF.

This clonotype was found a few times. The chain couples TRBV7-9 to TRBJ2-1; 13 nucleotides line up with TRBD2. The CDR3 is made up of 17 amino acids. The V gene end was trimmed by 1 base and the J gene end by 5 bases; junction bases not matched to a gene: 5. From germline, CDR1 is SEHNR and CDR2 FQNEAQ (reference sequence). The CDR3 sequence is CASSLGATSGRHNEQFF. The DNA for the CDR3 is TGTGCCAGCAGCTTAGGGGCGACTAGCGGGAGGCACAATGAGCAGTTCTTC.

The table lists this clonotype with a few counts. The V gene is TRBV4-1, the J gene TRBJ2-3; 8 nucleotides agree with TRBD1. V was clipped by 1 base and J by 5 bases; unmatched bases: 8. CDR1 is MGHRA and CDR2 is YSYEKL in the germline V gene. This CDR3 has 16 residues. This chain's CDR3 is CASSQADRGWGDTQYF. CDR3 in DNA: TGCGCCAGCAGCCAAGCTGACAGGGGATGGGGAGATACGCAGTATTTT.

This clonotype was observed at least ten times. The J gene is TRBJ2-3, the V gene TRBV25-1, with D perhaps TRBD1 or TRBD2 (6 bases each). Trimming cost V 7 bases and J 6 bases, with 20 bases left between them. Per germline, CDR1 MGHDK and CDR2 SYGVNS. The CDR3 sequence is 15 residues long. CDR3 region: CASNLGGPLSDTQYF. In nucleotides, the CDR3 is TGTGCCAGCAACTTAGGGGGGCCTCTATCCGATACGCAGTATTTT.

This clonotype was detected only a few times. The chain carries TRBV11-2 and TRBJ2-3; 7 bases line up with TRBD1. Trimming removed 3 bases from V and 0 bases from J; junction bases left unmatched: 3. Germline V gives CDR1 SGHAT, CDR2 FQNNGV. The CDR3 runs 15 residues. The CDR3 sequence: CASSLGQTSTDTQYF. Here the CDR3 DNA reads TGTGCCAGCAGCTTGGGACAGACCAGCACAGATACGCAGTATTTT.

The chain couples TRBV15 to TRBJ1-2; possible D gene TRBD1, 5 bases. Germline CDR1 LNHNV, CDR2 YYDKDF (reference sequence). The ends were cut back, 3 bases at V and 0 bases at J, with 14 bases in the middle. This CDR3 has 16 residues. This CDR3 reads CATSSTWGRANYGYTF. CDR3 DNA sequence: TGTGCCACCAGCAGTACTTGGGGCAGAGCTAACTATGGCTACACCTTC.

In its sample, this clonotype was seen a few times. The V gene is TRBV5-5, the J gene TRBJ1-1; TRBD1 might be the D (5 bases). The CDR3 loop spans 15 amino acids. Germline V gene sequence: CDR1 SGHKS, CDR2 YYEKEE (reference sequence). V was cut by 1 base and J by 6 bases, with 16 bases left in between. The chain's CDR3 is CASSLLVFRGAEAFF. For the CDR3, the DNA is TGTGCCAGCAGCTTGTTGGTGTTTCGAGGGGCTGAAGCTTTCTTT.

CDR3 nucleotide sequence: TGCAGTGCTAGCAGCGGGAGTCCAAATACGCAGTATTTT. This gives the protein CSASSGSPNTQYF. The rearrangement joins TRBV20-1 to TRBJ2-3, with 8 bases that match TRBD2. This CDR3 has 13 residues. Germline V gene sequence: CDR1 DFQATT, CDR2 SNEGSKA (reference sequence). Trimming removed 3 bases from V and 7 bases from J; junction bases left unmatched: 6.

This clonotype was detected many times. This sequence joins TRBV12-3 or TRBV12-4 and TRBJ2-5; either TRBD1 or TRBD2 may fit D (6 bases each). The ends were cut back, 3 bases at V and 0 bases at J, with 14 bases in the middle. The CDR3 has 16 amino acids. The CDR3 DNA sequence: TGTGCCAGCAGTTTGGGGGGCGGGATCTACCAAGAGACCCAGTACTTC. Its translation: CASSLGGGIYQETQYF.

This clonotype was seen repeatedly, ten times or more. The chain has TRBV2 and TRBJ2-5; D remains unclear. Germline V CDR1 and CDR2: SNHLY, FYNNEI. The CDR3 is made up of 13 amino acids. Between the trimmed V and J ends, which lost 2 bases and 1 base, there was a span of 5 bases. DNA for the CDR3: TGTGCCAGCAGTGAACGTCCCCAAGAGACCCAGTACTTC. Translation gives CASSERPQETQYF. Supplemented by reference TRBV2 and TRBJ2-5, the full variable domain reads EPEVTQTPSHQVTQMGQEVILRCVPISNHLYFYWYRQILGQKVEFLVSFYNNEISEKSEIFDDQFSVERPDGSNFTLKIRSTKLEDSAMYFCASSERPQETQYFGPGTRLLVL.

The genes are TRBV6-2 or TRBV6-3 and TRBJ2-5; 8 bases fit TRBD2. CDR1 and CDR2 (germline): MNHEY, SVGEGT. The CDR3 is 17 amino acids. V was pared by 0 bases and J by 0 bases, with 6 bases of the junction left unmatched. This CDR3 reads CASSYSITSGHQETQYF. DNA of the CDR3: TGTGCCAGCAGTTACTCGATAACTAGCGGCCACCAAGAGACCCAGTACTTC.

This chain links TRBV5-1 with TRBJ1-1; D ambiguous. Germline V CDR1 and CDR2: SGHRS, YFSETQ. V was clipped by 2 bases and J by 6 bases, with 11 bases between them. The CDR3 length is 13 residues. The DNA for the CDR3 is TGCGCCAGCAGCTTCTCGGTGATATCTGAAGCTTTCTTT. As protein: CASSFSVISEAFF.